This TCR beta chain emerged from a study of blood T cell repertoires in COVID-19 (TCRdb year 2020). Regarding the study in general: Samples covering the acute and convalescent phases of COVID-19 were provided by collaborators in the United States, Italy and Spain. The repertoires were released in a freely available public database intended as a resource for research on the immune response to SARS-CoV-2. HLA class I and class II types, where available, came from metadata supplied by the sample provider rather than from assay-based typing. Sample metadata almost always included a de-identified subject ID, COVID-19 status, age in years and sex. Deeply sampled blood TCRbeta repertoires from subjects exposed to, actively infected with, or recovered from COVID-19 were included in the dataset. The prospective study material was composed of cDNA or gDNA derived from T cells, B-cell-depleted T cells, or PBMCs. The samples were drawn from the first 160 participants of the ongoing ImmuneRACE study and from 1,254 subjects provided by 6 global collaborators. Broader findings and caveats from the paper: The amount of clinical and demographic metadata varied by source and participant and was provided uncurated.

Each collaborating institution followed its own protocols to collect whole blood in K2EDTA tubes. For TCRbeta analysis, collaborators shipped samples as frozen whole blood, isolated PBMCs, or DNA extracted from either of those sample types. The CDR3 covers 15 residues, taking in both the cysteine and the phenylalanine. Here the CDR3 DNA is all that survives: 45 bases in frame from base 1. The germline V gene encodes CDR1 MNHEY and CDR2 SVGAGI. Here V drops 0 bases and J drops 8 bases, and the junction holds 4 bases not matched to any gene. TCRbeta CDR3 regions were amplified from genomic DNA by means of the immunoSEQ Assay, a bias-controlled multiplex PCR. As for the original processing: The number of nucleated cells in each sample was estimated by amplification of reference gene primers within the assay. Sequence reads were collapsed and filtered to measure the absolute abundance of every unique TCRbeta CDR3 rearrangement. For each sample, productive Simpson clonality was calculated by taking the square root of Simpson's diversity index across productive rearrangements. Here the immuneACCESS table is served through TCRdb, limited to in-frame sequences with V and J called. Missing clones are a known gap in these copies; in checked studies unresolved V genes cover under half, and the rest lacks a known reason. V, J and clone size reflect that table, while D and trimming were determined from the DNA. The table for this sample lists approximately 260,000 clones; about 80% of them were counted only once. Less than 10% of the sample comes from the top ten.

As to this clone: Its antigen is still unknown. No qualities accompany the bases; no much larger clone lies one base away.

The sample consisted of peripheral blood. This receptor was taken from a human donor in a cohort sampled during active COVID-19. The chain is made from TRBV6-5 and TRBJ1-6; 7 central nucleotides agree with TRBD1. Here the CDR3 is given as CASSYSRQGDSPLHF. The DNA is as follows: TGTGCCAGCAGTTACTCTAGACAGGGCGATTCACCCCTCCACTTT.